This T cell receptor (beta chain) was identified in a study of Graves' ophthalmopathy and Graves' hyperthyroidism. Study findings and constraints: In blood appeared most of the expanded thyroid clonotypes whose frequency exceeded 0.001.

Losses at the gene ends were 6 bases for V and 7 bases for J; bases not matched to a gene: 13. CDR1 and CDR2 from the germline V gene are SQVTM and ANQGSEA. CDR3 length: 15 residues. The study excluded patients with other autoimmune diseases, uncontrolled infections, pregnancy or lactation. The PBMCs were taken from over 9.5 ml of fresh peripheral blood. RNA transcripts were the source from which TCR beta CDR3 regions were amplified. An initial RT-PCR round employing HTBI primers preceded a second-round multiplex PCR. TCRdb fed the multiplex PCR reads into MiXCR, producing one record per CDR3 protein. The data contain 200,000 to 250,000 distinct CDR3 sequences, 20% to 25% of them singletons. This clonotype was seen only a few times. The antigen is unknown.

This chain connects TRBV29-1 to TRBJ2-5; 11 bases align to TRBD2. Sequences were obtained from peripheral blood. This sequence was found in a woman aged 45 to 65 with Graves' ophthalmopathy. The DNA of the CDR3 is TGCAGCGTCTTAGCGGGAGGGCCTTCGGTGCCGACCCAGTACTTC. Its translation is CSVLAGGPSVPTQYF.